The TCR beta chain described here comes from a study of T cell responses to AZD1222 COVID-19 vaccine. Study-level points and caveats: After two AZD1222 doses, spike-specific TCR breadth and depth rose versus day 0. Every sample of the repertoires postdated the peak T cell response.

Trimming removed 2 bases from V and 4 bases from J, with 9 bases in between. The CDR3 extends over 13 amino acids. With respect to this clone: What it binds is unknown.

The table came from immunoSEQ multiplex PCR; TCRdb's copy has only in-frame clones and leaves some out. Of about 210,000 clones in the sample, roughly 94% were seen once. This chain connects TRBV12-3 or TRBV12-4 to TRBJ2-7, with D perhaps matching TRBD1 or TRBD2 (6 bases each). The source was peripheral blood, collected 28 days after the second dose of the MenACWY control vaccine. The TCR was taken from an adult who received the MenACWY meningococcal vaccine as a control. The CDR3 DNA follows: TGTGCCAGCAGTTTAAGGGGGAGGTACGAGCAGTACTTC. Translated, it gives CASSLRGRYEQYF.